This T cell receptor beta chain was recorded in a study of T-cell reconstitution after alpha-beta-depleted transplantation in children. General observations from the study: Expanded graft clones, several hundred of them, were reportedly the source of alpha-beta T cells about two months after transplant. At one year after transplant, newly produced T cells mostly accounted for T-cell counts and diversity. Day-60 TCRbeta diversity that was high in some patients was derived from surviving recipient T cells and thymic progenitors.

With 4 bases clipped from V and 2 bases from J, the junction kept 4 bases outside the gene matches. The length of the CDR3 is 14 residues. Unique molecular identifiers were incorporated during preparation of the TCRbeta library. Each CDR3 protein gets one entry after TCRdb re-called the PCR reads with MiXCR. The table records 220,000 or so distinct CDR3 sequences, 8.2% of them present only once. This clonotype was counted many times. No antigen is known for it. This sequence was found in a male patient younger than 18 who had a stem cell transplant for acute lymphoblastic leukemia, so the T cells may come from the graft donor. Sequenced material: PBMCs, mostly from graft donor cells, taken 180 days after TCRalphabeta/CD19-depleted stem cell transplant. The chain has TRBV12-3 or TRBV12-4 and TRBJ2-5, with 7 bases matching TRBD1. In nucleotides, the CDR3 is TGTGCCAGCAGTTCCCGGGACAGTCAAGAGACCCAGTACTTC. Amino acids: CASSSRDSQETQYF.